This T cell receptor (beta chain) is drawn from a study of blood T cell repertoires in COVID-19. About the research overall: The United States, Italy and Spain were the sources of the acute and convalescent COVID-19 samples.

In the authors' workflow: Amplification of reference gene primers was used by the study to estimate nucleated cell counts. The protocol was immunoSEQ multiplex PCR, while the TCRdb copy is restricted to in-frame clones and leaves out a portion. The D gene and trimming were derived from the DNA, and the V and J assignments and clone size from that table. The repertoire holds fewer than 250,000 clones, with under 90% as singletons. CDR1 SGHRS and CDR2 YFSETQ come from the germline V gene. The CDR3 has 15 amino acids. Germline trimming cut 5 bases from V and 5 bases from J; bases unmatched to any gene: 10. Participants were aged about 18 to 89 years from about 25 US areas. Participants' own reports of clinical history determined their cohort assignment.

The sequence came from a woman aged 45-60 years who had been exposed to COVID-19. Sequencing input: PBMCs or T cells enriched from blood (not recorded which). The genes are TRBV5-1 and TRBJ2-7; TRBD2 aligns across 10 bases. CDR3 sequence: CASRRISGGLDEQYF. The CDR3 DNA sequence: TGCGCCAGCAGGAGGATTAGCGGGGGGTTAGACGAGCAGTACTTC.